Listed below are T cell receptor beta chains from one sample, sequenced in a study of vaccination and CD4 T cells after COVID-19. MiXCR, applied by TCRdb to the PCR reads, yields one record per CDR3 protein. The sample holds some 5,700 distinct CDR3 sequences, roughly 78% seen once. No cognate antigen is known for these TCRs. The specimen sequenced was CD4+ T cells from blood, cultured in vitro. These receptors were taken from a human donor who had recovered from COVID-19. The CDR3 runs from the conserved cysteine through the conserved F or W. The order of the fields is V gene, D gene, CDR3 length, J gene, clone size, CDR3 protein, CDR3 DNA. D genes are given only for firm matches. Clone size is stated in some rows and not others, as once, few, many or a class when expanded.

V gene: TRBV6-1
D gene: .
CDR3 length: 14
J gene: TRBJ1-5
clone size: .
CDR3 protein: CASSKGGINQPQHF
CDR3 DNA: TGTGCCAGCAGTAAAGGGGGGATCAATCAGCCCCAGCATTTT

V gene: TRBV4-3
D gene: .
CDR3 length: 15
J gene: TRBJ2-1
clone size: few
CDR3 protein: CASSQDGWGAQTRFF
CDR3 DNA: TGCGCCAGCAGCCAAGACGGGTGGGGGGCCCAAACCCGGTTCTTC

V gene: TRBV5-1
D gene: TRBD2
CDR3 length: 14
J gene: TRBJ2-3
clone size: .
CDR3 protein: CASSVSGSPDTQYF
CDR3 DNA: TGCGCCAGCAGCGTTAGCGGGAGCCCAGATACGCAGTATTTT

V gene: TRBV18
D gene: .
CDR3 length: 15
J gene: TRBJ1-1
clone size: .
CDR3 protein: CASSPWYTENTEAFF
CDR3 DNA: TGTGCCAGCTCACCCTGGTACACCGAGAACACTGAAGCTTTCTTT

V gene: TRBV20-1
D gene: TRBD1
CDR3 length: 13
J gene: TRBJ1-5
clone size: .
CDR3 protein: CSAGTGGNQPQHF
CDR3 DNA: TGCAGTGCTGGGACAGGGGGCAATCAGCCCCAGCATTTT

V gene: TRBV15
D gene: .
CDR3 length: 14
J gene: TRBJ2-3
clone size: .
CDR3 protein: CATSRDPYTDTQYF
CDR3 DNA: TGTGCCACCAGCAGAGATCCTTACACAGATACGCAGTATTTT

V gene: TRBV27
D gene: .
CDR3 length: 15
J gene: TRBJ1-2
clone size: .
CDR3 protein: CASSARGRPGGGYTF
CDR3 DNA: TGTGCCAGCAGTGCGCGCGGGAGGCCCGGGGGTGGCTACACCTTC

V gene: TRBV20-1
D gene: TRBD1
CDR3 length: 15
J gene: TRBJ1-2
clone size: .
CDR3 protein: CSARPFDRGGHGYTF
CDR3 DNA: TGCAGTGCTAGACCCTTCGACAGGGGAGGTCATGGCTACACCTTC

V gene: TRBV7-2
D gene: .
CDR3 length: 11
J gene: TRBJ2-5
clone size: .
CDR3 protein: CASSLKETQYF
CDR3 DNA: TGTGCCAGCAGCTTAAAAGAGACCCAGTACTTC

V gene: TRBV6-5
D gene: .
CDR3 length: 15
J gene: TRBJ1-2
clone size: .
CDR3 protein: CASSYSRGPLYGYTF
CDR3 DNA: TGTGCCAGCAGTTACTCGAGGGGACCCCTTTATGGCTACACCTTC

V gene: TRBV9
D gene: .
CDR3 length: 15
J gene: TRBJ2-5
clone size: .
CDR3 protein: CASTTAGHSQETQYF
CDR3 DNA: TGTGCCAGCACCACCGCGGGACATAGCCAAGAGACCCAGTACTTC

V gene: TRBV6-1
D gene: TRBD1
CDR3 length: 13
J gene: TRBJ1-1
clone size: few
CDR3 protein: CASGVTGDTEAFF
CDR3 DNA: TGTGCCAGCGGAGTGACAGGGGACACTGAAGCTTTCTTT

V gene: TRBV7-2
D gene: .
CDR3 length: 13
J gene: TRBJ1-5
clone size: .
CDR3 protein: CASSLVGDRPQHF
CDR3 DNA: TGTGCCAGCAGCTTAGTAGGGGATAGGCCCCAGCATTTT

V gene: TRBV6-1
D gene: .
CDR3 length: 13
J gene: TRBJ1-1
clone size: .
CDR3 protein: CASNREVNTEAFF
CDR3 DNA: TGTGCCAGCAACAGAGAAGTAAACACTGAAGCTTTCTTT

V gene: TRBV5-1
D gene: .
CDR3 length: 14
J gene: TRBJ1-3
clone size: .
CDR3 protein: CASSAGESGNTIYF
CDR3 DNA: TGCGCCAGCAGCGCGGGGGAATCTGGAAACACCATATATTTT

V gene: TRBV2
D gene: .
CDR3 length: 16
J gene: TRBJ2-2
clone size: .
CDR3 protein: CASREGGGANTGELFF
CDR3 DNA: TGTGCCAGCAGAGAGGGAGGCGGGGCGAACACCGGGGAGCTGTTTTTT

V gene: TRBV20-1
D gene: TRBD2
CDR3 length: 15
J gene: TRBJ2-5
clone size: .
CDR3 protein: CSARGLAAHQETQYF
CDR3 DNA: TGCAGTGCTAGGGGACTAGCGGCCCACCAAGAGACCCAGTACTTC

V gene: TRBV24-1
D gene: .
CDR3 length: 14
J gene: TRBJ1-2
clone size: .
CDR3 protein: CATSDKGEVGGYTF
CDR3 DNA: TGTGCCACCAGTGATAAGGGGGAGGTTGGTGGCTACACCTTC

V gene: TRBV30
D gene: .
CDR3 length: 14
J gene: TRBJ2-7
clone size: .
CDR3 protein: CAWSVLPGWGEQYF
CDR3 DNA: TGTGCCTGGAGTGTACTCCCAGGGTGGGGGGAGCAGTACTTC

V gene: TRBV28
D gene: TRBD2
CDR3 length: 17
J gene: TRBJ2-3
clone size: .
CDR3 protein: CASSPWSTREGTDTQYF
CDR3 DNA: TGTGCCAGCAGTCCCTGGAGCACTCGGGAGGGCACAGATACGCAGTATTTT

V gene: TRBV28
D gene: .
CDR3 length: 16
J gene: TRBJ1-2
clone size: .
CDR3 protein: CASSSPGNGLTYGYTF
CDR3 DNA: TGTGCCAGCAGTTCCCCTGGCAATGGACTCACCTATGGCTACACCTTC

V gene: TRBV20-1
D gene: .
CDR3 length: 14
J gene: TRBJ2-5
clone size: few
CDR3 protein: CSAGGKGGQETQYF
CDR3 DNA: TGCAGTGCTGGGGGGAAGGGTGGACAAGAGACCCAGTACTTC

V gene: TRBV28
D gene: .
CDR3 length: 13
J gene: TRBJ1-2
clone size: .
CDR3 protein: CASSLRGAGGYTF
CDR3 DNA: TGTGCCAGCAGTTTACGGGGGGCAGGTGGCTACACCTTC

V gene: TRBV2
D gene: TRBD2
CDR3 length: 19
J gene: TRBJ2-7
clone size: once
CDR3 protein: CASSEALGLAGGPDYEQYF
CDR3 DNA: TGTGCCAGCAGTGAAGCGCTGGGACTAGCGGGGGGTCCGGACTACGAGCAGTACTTC

V gene: TRBV6-1
D gene: .
CDR3 length: 14
J gene: TRBJ1-2
clone size: .
CDR3 protein: CALHPEGGWYGYTF
CDR3 DNA: TGTGCCCTGCATCCCGAAGGGGGTTGGTATGGCTACACCTTC

V gene: TRBV7-2
D gene: .
CDR3 length: 16
J gene: TRBJ1-2
clone size: .
CDR3 protein: CASSRTAATSNYGYTF
CDR3 DNA: TGTGCCAGCAGCCGGACAGCGGCTACATCTAACTATGGCTACACCTTC

V gene: TRBV6-1
D gene: .
CDR3 length: 15
J gene: TRBJ1-1
clone size: .
CDR3 protein: CASSGPGAGNTEAFF
CDR3 DNA: TGTGCCAGCAGTGGACCAGGGGCGGGGAACACTGAAGCTTTCTTT

V gene: TRBV9
D gene: TRBD1
CDR3 length: 16
J gene: TRBJ2-5
clone size: .
CDR3 protein: CASSKRDRAPGETQYF
CDR3 DNA: TGTGCCAGCAGCAAACGGGACAGGGCTCCGGGGGAGACCCAGTACTTC

V gene: TRBV6-1
D gene: .
CDR3 length: 14
J gene: TRBJ1-2
clone size: .
CDR3 protein: CASTPSIQGGGYTF
CDR3 DNA: TGTGCCAGCACTCCAAGCATACAGGGCGGGGGCTACACCTTC